The next 25 T cell receptor beta chains were all read from a single sample in a study of CD8 T cells in ankylosing spondylitis. TCRdb reprocessed the 5' RACE reads via MiXCR and lists one record per CDR3 protein. The sample contains 300,000 to 400,000 distinct CDR3 sequences, more than 20% of which appear only once. Source material: blood, either unsorted or a sorted T cell fraction (not recorded which). All receptors derive from a male donor with ankylosing spondylitis or in good health (not recorded which).

The CDR3 protein is CASSLRPPVDRDTEAFF. The CDR3 DNA follows: TGTGCCAGCAGCTTACGCCCGCCCGTAGACAGGGACACTGAAGCTTTCTTT. The rearrangement uses TRBV7-9 and TRBJ1-1; 7 bases agree with TRBD1. From germline, CDR1 is SEHNR and CDR2 FQNEAQ (reference sequence). This CDR3 is built from 17 residues. The J segment lost 3 bases and the V segment lost 2 bases, leaving 12 bases of the junction unmatched.

This clonotype appeared a few times. This chain connects TRBV20-1 to TRBJ2-7; 10 nucleotides match TRBD1. The CDR3 is 15 amino acids. V trimming: 3 bases; J trimming: 4 bases; junction bases outside the gene matches: 9. Germline CDR1 is DFQATT and CDR2 is SNEGSKA (reference sequence). CDR3 loop: CSARMTGGADYEQYF. The DNA of the CDR3 is TGCAGTGCTAGGATGACAGGGGGCGCAGATTACGAGCAGTACTTC.

This clonotype was detected only a few times. The V and J genes are TRBV7-6 and TRBJ2-5, with 13 bases fitting TRBD2. Germline V gene data show CDR1 as SGHVS and CDR2 as FNYEAQ. V shed 5 bases, J shed 2 bases, and the junction held 8 bases outside the gene matches. The CDR3 sequence is 17 residues long. CDR3 loop: CASSLTSGGAKQETQYF. The DNA of the CDR3 is TGTGCCAGCAGCCTAACTAGCGGGGGGGCCAAACAAGAGACCCAGTACTTC.

This rearrangement joins TRBV6-5 to TRBJ2-1; D is perhaps TRBD2 (6 bases). CDR3 length: 16 amino acids. Germline values: CDR1 MNHEY, CDR2 SVGAGI. Trimming pared 0 bases from V and 4 bases from J, leaving 13 bases between. Here the CDR3 DNA reads TGTGCCAGCAGTTACTCAGGAGGGGTCTCTTACAATGAGCAGTTCTTC. It is translated as CASSYSGGVSYNEQFF.

The V gene is TRBV4-1, the J gene TRBJ2-7; D is perhaps TRBD1 or TRBD2 (5 bases each). Germline V gene data show CDR1 as MGHRA and CDR2 as YSYEKL. The germline V and J ends were trimmed by 1 base and 0 bases, with 13 bases remaining between them. The CDR3 extends over 16 amino acids. The CDR3 DNA reads as TGCGCCAGCAGCCAAGGGGTCTGGGGGTCCTCCTACGAGCAGTACTTC. Translating gives CASSQGVWGSSYEQYF.

This clonotype has more than one count but fewer than ten. The chain is built from TRBV12-3 or TRBV12-4 and TRBJ2-5, with D possibly being TRBD1 (6 bases). CDR3 length: 14 residues. V was pared by 6 bases and J by 6 bases, with 17 bases between. CDR3 DNA: TGTGCCAGCAGCCTCAACAGGGAAATAAAGACCCAGTACTTC. Amino acid sequence: CASSLNREIKTQYF.

V is TRBV11-2 and J is TRBJ1-4; D ambiguous. V lost 1 base, J lost 6 bases, and 3 bases lay in between. The CDR3 is made up of 12 amino acids. Germline assignment: CDR1 SGHAT and CDR2 FQNNGV. The chain's CDR3 is CASSLVDEKLFF. CDR3 nucleotide sequence: TGTGCCAGCAGCTTAGTCGATGAAAAACTGTTTTTT. Full variable domain (remainder filled in from reference TRBV11-2 and TRBJ1-4): EAGVAQSPRYKIIEKRQSVAFWCNPISGHATLYWYQQILGQGPKLLIQFQNNGVVDDSQLPKDRFSAERLKGVDSTLKIQPAKLEDSAVYLCASSLVDEKLFFGSGTQLSVL.

The chain combines TRBV11-2 with TRBJ2-7; D might be TRBD2 (7 bases). The CDR3 runs 17 residues. Per germline, CDR1 SGHAT and CDR2 FQNNGV. Trimming shortened V by 1 base and J by 2 bases, and 18 bases separated the two germline ends. CDR3 sequence: CASSLGRGATKTYEQYF. CDR3 in DNA: TGTGCCAGCAGCTTAGGACGGGGGGCGACTAAAACCTACGAGCAGTACTTC.

The rearrangement joins TRBV12-3 or TRBV12-4 to TRBJ2-3, with 8 positions matching TRBD2. The junction had 9 bases not matched to a gene; V was cut back by 6 bases and J by 4 bases. This CDR3 is built from 15 residues. Here the CDR3 reads CASSLSRTSSDTQYF. The DNA of the CDR3 is TGTGCCAGCAGCCTCTCTCGGACTAGCTCAGATACGCAGTATTTT.

This rearrangement joins TRBV20-1 to TRBJ2-3; D is ambiguous. The CDR3 runs to 15 residues. In germline, CDR1 is DFQATT, CDR2 SNEGSKA (reference sequence). Trimming stripped 0 bases from V and 0 bases from J, with 10 bases between. The CDR3 bases are TGCAGTGCTAGAGATACCGGGCAAAGCACAGATACGCAGTATTTT. The encoded protein is CSARDTGQSTDTQYF.

V and J are TRBV16 and TRBJ2-1, with 14 bases identical to TRBD2. After removal of 2 bases from V and 0 bases from J, the junction contained 6 bases not matched to a gene. In germline, CDR1 is KGHSY, CDR2 FQNENV. The CDR3 has 19 amino acids. CDR3 in DNA: TGTGCCAGCAGCCAAGGACTAGCGGGGGGATTTAGCTCCTACAATGAGCAGTTCTTC. Amino acid sequence: CASSQGLAGGFSSYNEQFF.

J is TRBJ2-5 and V is TRBV10-3, with D tentatively TRBD1 (5 bases). Germline loops: CDR1 ENHRY, CDR2 SYGVKD. The CDR3 has 16 residues. V gave up 2 bases and J gave up 5 bases, with 18 bases separating them. The DNA for the CDR3 is TGTGCCATCAGTGAGGGAGACAGCCCGGTCGCGGAGACCCAGTACTTC. Amino acids: CAISEGDSPVAETQYF.

The chain uses TRBV12-3 or TRBV12-4 and TRBJ2-1, with TRBD2 matching 9 bases. The trim removed 3 bases at V and 9 bases at J, leaving 9 bases unmatched. This CDR3 spans 15 amino acids. CDR3 in amino acids: CASSFLGGGAGEQFF. For the CDR3, the DNA is TGTGCCAGCAGTTTTCTCGGCGGGGGGGCCGGTGAGCAGTTCTTC.

The genes are TRBV7-6 and TRBJ2-2; 12 nucleotides agree with TRBD2. With V trimmed by 4 bases and J by 2 bases, 17 bases remained unmatched. Looked up from germline, CDR1 is SGHVS and CDR2 is FNYEAQ. This CDR3 contains 21 residues. The CDR3 sequence: CASSSPHGILAGGSNTGELFF. DNA for the CDR3: TGTGCCAGCAGCTCACCCCACGGGATACTAGCGGGGGGCTCAAACACCGGGGAGCTGTTTTTT.

The table lists this clonotype with a few counts. This sequence joins TRBV5-1 and TRBJ2-1, with 8 bases fitting TRBD2. Germline loops: CDR1 SGHRS, CDR2 YFSETQ. The CDR3 runs 16 residues. Losses at the gene ends were 3 bases for V and 5 bases for J; bases not matched to a gene: 10. The CDR3, as DNA: TGCGCCAGCAGCTCCAATAGCGGGGACTTGAACAATGAGCAGTTCTTC. This codes for CASSSNSGDLNNEQFF.

The chain has TRBV4-1 and TRBJ2-3; weak D call: TRBD1 (7 bases). V was pared by 0 bases and J by 4 bases, with 17 bases between. Germline V gene data show CDR1 as MGHRA and CDR2 as YSYEKL. CDR3 length: 17 residues. CDR3 in amino acids: CASSQDRSGGPADTQYF. The CDR3 DNA is TGCGCCAGCAGCCAAGATAGGTCAGGGGGGCCCGCAGATACGCAGTATTTT.

The J gene is TRBJ2-1, the V gene TRBV20-1, with D uncertain. From germline, CDR1 is DFQATT and CDR2 SNEGSKA (reference sequence). V was cut by 0 bases and J by 2 bases, with 14 bases left in between. The CDR3 consists of 16 residues. As DNA, the CDR3 is TGCAGTGCTAGAGATGCTTTAAGCGCGACCTACAATGAGCAGTTCTTC. Translating gives CSARDALSATYNEQFF.

The V gene is TRBV29-1, the J gene TRBJ2-5; D is possibly TRBD1 (6 bases). CDR1 is SQVTM and CDR2 is ANQGSEA in the germline V gene. Between the trimmed V and J ends, which lost 5 bases and 3 bases, there was a span of 13 bases. CDR3 length: 13 residues. The CDR3 region has the DNA TGCAGCGTTACGGGACAAAGTGAAGAGACCCAGTACTTC. Translation: CSVTGQSEETQYF.

This clonotype came up a few times. V and J are TRBV27 and TRBJ2-2, with TRBD1 matching over 7 bases. The CDR3 runs 16 residues. After removal of 0 bases from V and 3 bases from J, the junction contained 4 bases not matched to a gene. Per the germline V gene, CDR1 is MNHEY and CDR2 is SMNVEV (reference sequence). As DNA, the CDR3 is TGTGCCAGCAGTTTATCGACAGGGTCTTACACCGGGGAGCTGTTTTTT. Translating it yields CASSLSTGSYTGELFF.

There are a few counts of this clonotype. The chain recombines TRBV29-1 with TRBJ2-1, with D perhaps TRBD1 (5 bases). The V and J ends lost 7 bases and 4 bases respectively, with 14 bases between them. This CDR3 has 13 amino acids. CDR1 SQVTM and CDR2 ANQGSEA come from the germline V gene. CDR3 in amino acids: CSGLQGFYNEQFF. The CDR3 DNA is TGCAGCGGCCTCCAGGGATTTTACAATGAGCAGTTCTTC.

The chain is built from TRBV20-1 and TRBJ2-7, with 7 nucleotides matching TRBD1. J gave up 3 bases and V 6 bases, and 11 bases lay outside the gene matches. The CDR3 length is 14 residues. CDR1 and CDR2 from the germline V gene are DFQATT and SNEGSKA (reference sequence). The CDR3 is CSAQNRGRGYEQYF. The CDR3, as DNA: TGCAGTGCGCAGAACAGGGGTCGGGGCTACGAGCAGTACTTC.

This clonotype has more than one count but fewer than ten. V and J are TRBV9 and TRBJ2-1; 9 bases align to TRBD2. The CDR3 loop spans 16 amino acids. J lost 3 bases, V lost 5 bases, and 9 bases had no gene match. Germline V lookup: CDR1 SGDLS, CDR2 YYNGEE. The CDR3 protein is CASSGVAGANYNEQFF. For the CDR3, the DNA is TGTGCCAGCAGTGGGGTAGCGGGGGCCAACTACAATGAGCAGTTCTTC.

This clonotype was counted ten times or more. V is TRBV5-6 and J is TRBJ2-1; D not certain. V was pared by 2 bases and J by 9 bases, with 6 bases between. Germline loops: CDR1 SGHDT, CDR2 YYEEEE. The CDR3 totals 11 residues. The CDR3 loop is CASSFLGEQFF. As DNA, the CDR3 is TGTGCCAGCAGCTTTTTAGGTGAGCAGTTCTTC.

The chain uses TRBV7-9 and TRBJ2-5; unclear D gene. The V end was cut by 4 bases, the J end by 4 bases, with 19 bases between. The germline V gene encodes CDR1 SEHNR and CDR2 FQNEAQ (reference sequence). The CDR3 covers 16 residues. CDR3 sequence: CASSSQTVTYPETQYF. CDR3 in DNA: TGTGCCAGCAGCTCCCAGACTGTAACATATCCAGAGACCCAGTACTTC. The variable domain in full, with the rest retrieved from reference TRBV7-9 and TRBJ2-5, is DTGVSQNPRHKITKRGQNVTFRCDPISEHNRLYWYRQTLGQGPEFLTYFQNEAQLEKSRLLSDRFSAERPKGSFSTLEIQRTEQGDSAMYLCASSSQTVTYPETQYFGPGTRLLVL.

This clonotype was observed a handful of times. CDR3 sequence (DNA): TGCGCCAGCAGCTGGGGGGGAGTAGACGAGCAGTACTTC. Protein product: CASSWGGVDEQYF. V gene TRBV5-1 combines with J gene TRBJ2-7; 7 bases map to TRBD2. The CDR3 has 13 residues. After removal of 3 bases from V and 5 bases from J, the junction contained 5 bases not matched to a gene. Germline assignment: CDR1 SGHRS and CDR2 YFSETQ.